The clone carrying this T cell receptor (beta chain) was counted a few times. TCRdb re-derived calls from the RT-PCR reads in MiXCR, one entry per CDR3 protein. The sample lists fewer than 800,000 distinct CDR3 sequences, about 14% seen once, with 3.6% in the top ten. CDR1 and CDR2 from the germline V gene are GTSNPN and SVGIG (reference sequence). This CDR3 is 13 amino acids long. The J segment lost 2 bases and the V segment lost 3 bases, leaving 0 bases of the junction unmatched. The sequenced material came from memory CD4+ T cells from blood. The V and J genes are TRBV30 and TRBJ2-1, with 8 bases identical to TRBD2. This sequence was found in a female donor in good health, serving as a healthy control. The CDR3 coding sequence is TGTGCCTGGAGGGGACTAGCCTACAATGAGCAGTTCTTC. Its protein product is CAWRGLAYNEQFF.